This T cell receptor beta chain came from a study of long-term antiretroviral therapy in people with HIV. Sequencing relied on immunoSEQ assay v3.0, run at survey level. Generated by immunoSEQ multiplex PCR, the TCRdb table keeps only in-frame clones and is missing some. In the table there are about 35,000 clones, 94% of which are singletons. V lost 7 bases to trimming and J lost 3 bases; unmatched junction nucleotides: 9. Germline V lookup: CDR1 MNHNY, CDR2 SVGAGI (reference sequence). This CDR3 has 14 amino acids. The TCR sequence derives from a woman in her 50s with HIV. The V gene is TRBV6-6, the J gene TRBJ2-7; 7 positions match TRBD1. This sample comprised unsorted PBMCs, obtained 4.1 years after starting antiretroviral therapy. The CDR3 region is CASIPGGIGYEQYF. The CDR3 nucleotides are TGTGCCAGCATTCCAGGGGGAATAGGCTACGAGCAGTACTTC.